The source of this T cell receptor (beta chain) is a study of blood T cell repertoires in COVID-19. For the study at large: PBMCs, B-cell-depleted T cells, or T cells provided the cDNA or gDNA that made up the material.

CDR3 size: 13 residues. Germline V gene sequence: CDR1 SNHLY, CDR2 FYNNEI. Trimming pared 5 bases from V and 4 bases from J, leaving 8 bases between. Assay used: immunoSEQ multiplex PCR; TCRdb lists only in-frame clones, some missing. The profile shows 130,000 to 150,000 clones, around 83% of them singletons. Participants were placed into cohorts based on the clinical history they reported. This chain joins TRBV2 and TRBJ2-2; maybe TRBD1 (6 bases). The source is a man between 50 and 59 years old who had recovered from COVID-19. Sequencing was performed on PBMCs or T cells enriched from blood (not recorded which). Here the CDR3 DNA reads TGTGCCAGCAGTACGGACAGCACCGGGGAGCTGTTTTTT. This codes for CASSTDSTGELFF.